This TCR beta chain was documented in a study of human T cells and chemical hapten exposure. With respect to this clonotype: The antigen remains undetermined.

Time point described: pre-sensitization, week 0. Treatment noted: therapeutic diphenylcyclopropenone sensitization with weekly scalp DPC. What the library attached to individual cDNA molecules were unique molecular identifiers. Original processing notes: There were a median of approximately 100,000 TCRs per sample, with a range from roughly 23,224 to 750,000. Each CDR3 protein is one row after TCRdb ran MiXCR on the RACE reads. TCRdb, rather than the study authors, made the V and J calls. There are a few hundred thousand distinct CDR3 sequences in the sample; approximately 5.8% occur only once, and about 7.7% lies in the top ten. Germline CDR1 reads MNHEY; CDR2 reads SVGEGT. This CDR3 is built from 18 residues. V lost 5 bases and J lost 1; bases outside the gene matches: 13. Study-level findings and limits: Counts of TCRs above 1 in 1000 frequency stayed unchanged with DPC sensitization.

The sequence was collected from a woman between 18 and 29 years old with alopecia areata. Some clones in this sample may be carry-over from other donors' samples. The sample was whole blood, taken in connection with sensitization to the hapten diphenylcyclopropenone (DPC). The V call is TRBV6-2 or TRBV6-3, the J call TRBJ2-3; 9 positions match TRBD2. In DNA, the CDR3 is TGTGCCAGCAGTCTTATGCGGGGGGGCCGGAGGGGCACAGATACGCAGTATTTT. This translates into CASSLMRGGRRGTDTQYF.